These T cell receptor beta chains were read from a single sample in a study of T-cell memory formation after mild COVID-19. TCRdb redid the calling of the 5' RACE reads with MiXCR, one entry per CDR3 protein. The repertoire holds around 420,000 distinct CDR3 sequences, with about 24% as singletons. Sequencing input: PBMCs or a T cell subset sorted from them (not recorded which). These receptor sequences come from an adult woman who had mild COVID-19 (a few samples of this study predate the infection). Cell type and time point are not known. Both conserved end residues are part of each CDR3. Fields, in order: clone size, D gene, V gene, J gene, CDR3 protein, CDR3 DNA. The D gene is left open where the match is weak. Clone size is stated in some rows and not others, as once, few, many or a class when expanded.

many	TRBD1	TRBV5-1	TRBJ1-2	CASSRKSGGAYGYTF	TGCGCCAGCAGCAGAAAATCAGGGGGCGCCTATGGCTACACCTTC
.	.	TRBV6-1	TRBJ2-3	CASSEGPLIDTQYF	TGTGCCAGCAGTGAAGGCCCCCTGATCGATACGCAGTATTTT
.	.	TRBV9	TRBJ1-2	CASSLNNGYTF	TGTGCCAGCAGCTTAAACAATGGCTACACCTTC
.	.	TRBV5-1	TRBJ1-4	CASSFSGTREKLFF	TGCGCCAGCAGCTTCTCCGGGACACGAGAAAAACTGTTTTTT
.	.	TRBV5-1	TRBJ2-5	CASSTTGIGETQYF	TGCGCCAGCAGCACGACAGGTATCGGGGAGACCCAGTACTTC
few	.	TRBV18	TRBJ2-2	CASSPGNLNTGELFF	TGTGCCAGCTCACCGGGGAACTTGAACACCGGGGAGCTGTTTTTT
many	.	TRBV29-1	TRBJ2-3	CSVNRADTQYF	TGCAGCGTTAACAGGGCAGATACGCAGTATTTT
few	.	TRBV7-6	TRBJ2-3	CASSPVRADYLYTQYF	TGTGCCAGCAGCCCCGTCCGGGCGGACTACCTCTATACGCAGTATTTT
many	.	TRBV27	TRBJ2-7	CASSTHPGVFGTYEQYF	TGTGCCAGCAGTACCCACCCGGGTGTGTTCGGGACCTACGAGCAGTACTTC
.	TRBD1	TRBV20-1	TRBJ2-1	CSANRGRRNEQFF	TGCAGTGCTAACAGGGGAAGGAGGAATGAGCAGTTCTTC
.	TRBD1	TRBV7-3	TRBJ2-1	CASSTTTGDEQFF	TGTGCCAGCAGCACAACTACAGGGGATGAGCAGTTCTTC
.	TRBD1	TRBV7-3	TRBJ2-5	CASSFGQGSKTQYF	TGTGCCAGCAGCTTCGGACAGGGATCGAAGACCCAGTACTTC
.	TRBD1	TRBV30	TRBJ1-1	CAWREGQGQAFF	TGTGCCTGGAGAGAGGGACAGGGGCAAGCTTTCTTT
few	TRBD2	TRBV7-2	TRBJ2-5	CASRPDTSGGIKETQYF	TGTGCCAGCAGACCGGATACTAGCGGGGGCATTAAAGAGACCCAGTACTTC
.	.	TRBV28	TRBJ2-7	CASRVERRSGEQYF	TGTGCCAGCAGAGTAGAGAGACGGAGTGGCGAGCAGTACTTC
.	.	TRBV6-1	TRBJ1-6	CASSEAQSYNSPLHF	TGTGCCAGCAGTGAAGCGCAGTCCTATAATTCACCCCTCCACTTT
.	TRBD1	TRBV6-5	TRBJ2-1	CASSRLTGGGQFF	TGTGCCAGCAGTCGATTGACAGGGGGAGGGCAGTTCTTC
.	.	TRBV14	TRBJ2-1	CASSPGQTLLNEQFF	TGTGCCAGCAGTCCCGGACAGACCTTACTCAATGAGCAGTTCTTC
.	TRBD2	TRBV5-1	TRBJ2-1	CASSGGTSGGLYNEQFF	TGCGCCAGCAGCGGCGGGACTAGCGGGGGACTCTACAATGAGCAGTTCTTC
many	.	TRBV27	TRBJ1-5	CASSRNWEQPQHF	TGTGCCAGCAGCCGGAACTGGGAGCAGCCCCAGCATTTT
few	TRBD2	TRBV4-1	TRBJ2-1	CASSQVTSGYNEQFF	TGCGCCAGCAGCCAAGTTACTAGCGGGTACAATGAGCAGTTCTTC
.	.	TRBV14	TRBJ2-7	CASSQDVWQGSYEQYF	TGTGCCAGCAGCCAAGATGTCTGGCAGGGGTCCTACGAGCAGTACTTC
few	.	TRBV6-5	TRBJ1-1	CASSYGYRGEAFF	TGTGCCAGCAGTTATGGTTATCGGGGAGAAGCTTTCTTT
few	TRBD1	TRBV6-1	TRBJ1-6	CASKGQGSANSPLHF	TGTGCCAGCAAGGGACAGGGCTCAGCTAATTCACCCCTCCACTTT
.	TRBD1	TRBV19	TRBJ2-7	CASSIRTGDEQYF	TGTGCCAGTAGTATCAGGACAGGGGACGAGCAGTACTTC